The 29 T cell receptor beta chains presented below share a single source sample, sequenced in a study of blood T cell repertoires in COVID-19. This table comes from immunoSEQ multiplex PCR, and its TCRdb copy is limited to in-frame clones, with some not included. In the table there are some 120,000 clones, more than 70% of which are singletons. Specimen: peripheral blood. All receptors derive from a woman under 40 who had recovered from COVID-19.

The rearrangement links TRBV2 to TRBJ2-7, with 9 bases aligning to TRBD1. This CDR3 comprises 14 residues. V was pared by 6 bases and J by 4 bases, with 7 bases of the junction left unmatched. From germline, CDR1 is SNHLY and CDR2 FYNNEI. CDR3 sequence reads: CASRPGQGTYEQYF. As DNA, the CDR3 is TGTGCCAGCAGGCCGGGACAGGGCACATACGAGCAGTACTTC.

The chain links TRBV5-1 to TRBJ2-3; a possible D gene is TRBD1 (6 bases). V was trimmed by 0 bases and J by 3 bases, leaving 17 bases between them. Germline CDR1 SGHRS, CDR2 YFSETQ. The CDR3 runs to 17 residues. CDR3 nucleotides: TGCGCCAGCAGCTTGGCTTATAAAGGGGGTGGTACAGATACGCAGTATTTT. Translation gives CASSLAYKGGGTDTQYF.

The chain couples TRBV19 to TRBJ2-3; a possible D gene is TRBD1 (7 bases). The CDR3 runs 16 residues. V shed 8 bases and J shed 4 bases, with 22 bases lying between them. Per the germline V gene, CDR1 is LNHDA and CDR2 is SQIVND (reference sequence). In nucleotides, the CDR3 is TGTGCCAGTCGCCTAAATTCCGGCAGGGGGGCAGATACGCAGTATTTT. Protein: CASRLNSGRGADTQYF.

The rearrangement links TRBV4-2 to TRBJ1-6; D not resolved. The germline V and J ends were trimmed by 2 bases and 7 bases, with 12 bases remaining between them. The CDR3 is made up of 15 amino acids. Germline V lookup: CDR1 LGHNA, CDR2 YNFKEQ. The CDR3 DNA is TGTGCCAGCAGCCAATATGAGTTGGAGAATTCACCCCTCCACTTT. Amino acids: CASSQYELENSPLHF.

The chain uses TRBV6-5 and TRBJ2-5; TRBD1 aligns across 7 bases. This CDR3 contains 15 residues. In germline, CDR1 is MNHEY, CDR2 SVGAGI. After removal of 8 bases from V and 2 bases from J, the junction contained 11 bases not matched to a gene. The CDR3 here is CASGRGGTAQETQYF. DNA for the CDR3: TGTGCCAGCGGACGGGGTGGGACAGCGCAAGAGACCCAGTACTTC.

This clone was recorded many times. The CDR3 DNA sequence: TGTGCCAGCAGCGAAAAGCCGGGACTGGTGGGTACTGAAGCTTTCTTT. It specifies CASSEKPGLVGTEAFF. V usage is TRBV9 and J usage is TRBJ1-1, with a weak D call TRBD1 (5 bases). V gave up 3 bases and J gave up 5 bases, with 20 bases separating them. The CDR3 extends over 16 amino acids. Germline V CDR1 and CDR2: SGDLS, YYNGEE.

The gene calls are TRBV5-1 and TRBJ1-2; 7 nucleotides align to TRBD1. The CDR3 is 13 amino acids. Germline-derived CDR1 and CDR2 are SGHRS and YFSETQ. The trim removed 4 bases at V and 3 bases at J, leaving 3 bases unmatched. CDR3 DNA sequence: TGCGCCAGCAGCGCAACAGGGGACTATGGCTACACCTTC. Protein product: CASSATGDYGYTF.

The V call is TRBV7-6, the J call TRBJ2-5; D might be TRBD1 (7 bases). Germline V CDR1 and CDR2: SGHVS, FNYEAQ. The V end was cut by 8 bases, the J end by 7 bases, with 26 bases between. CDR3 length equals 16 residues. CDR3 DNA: TGTGCCAGCGAAGGGGGCGGTATGGAGGGTCGGGGGACCCAGTACTTC. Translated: CASEGGGMEGRGTQYF.

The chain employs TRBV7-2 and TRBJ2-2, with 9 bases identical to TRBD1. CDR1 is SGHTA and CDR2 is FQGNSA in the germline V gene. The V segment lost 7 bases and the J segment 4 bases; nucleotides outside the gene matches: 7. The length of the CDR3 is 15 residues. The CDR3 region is CASKETGGGTGELFF. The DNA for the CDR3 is TGTGCCAGCAAGGAGACAGGGGGGGGCACCGGGGAGCTGTTTTTT.

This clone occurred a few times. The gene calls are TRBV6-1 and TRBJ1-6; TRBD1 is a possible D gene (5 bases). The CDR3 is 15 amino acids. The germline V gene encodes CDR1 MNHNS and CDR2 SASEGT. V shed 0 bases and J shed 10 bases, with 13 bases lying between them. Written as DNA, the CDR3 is TGTGCCAGCAGTGAAGCCGGCAGGGATAGATCACCCCTCCACTTT. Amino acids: CASSEAGRDRSPLHF.

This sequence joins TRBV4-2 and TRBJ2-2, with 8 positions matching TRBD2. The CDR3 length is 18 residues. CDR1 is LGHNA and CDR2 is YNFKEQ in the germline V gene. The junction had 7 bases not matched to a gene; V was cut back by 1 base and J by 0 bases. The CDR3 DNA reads TGTGCCAGCAGCCAAGTCGGGGGGGATAGACCGAACACCGGGGAGCTGTTTTTT. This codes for CASSQVGGDRPNTGELFF.

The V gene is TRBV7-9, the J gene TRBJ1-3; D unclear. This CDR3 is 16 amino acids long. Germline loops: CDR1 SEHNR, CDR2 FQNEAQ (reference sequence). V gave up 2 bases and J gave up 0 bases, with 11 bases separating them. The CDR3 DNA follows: TGTGCCAGCAGCTTATATGCAGTTAACTCTGGAAACACCATATATTTT. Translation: CASSLYAVNSGNTIYF.

DNA of the CDR3: TGCGCCAGCAGCGCACGACAGGGGGCAAACGGGGAGCTGTTTTTT. Its translation is CASSARQGANGELFF. The chain employs TRBV5-1 and TRBJ2-2, with 10 bases that match TRBD1. Germline values: CDR1 SGHRS, CDR2 YFSETQ. The CDR3 totals 15 residues. Trimming at V came to 4 bases and at J to 7 bases, leaving 7 bases not matched to a gene.

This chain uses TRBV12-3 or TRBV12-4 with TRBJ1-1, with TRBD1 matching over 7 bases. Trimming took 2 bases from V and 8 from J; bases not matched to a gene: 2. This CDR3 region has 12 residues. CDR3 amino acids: CASSLQGVEAFF. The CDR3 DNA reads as TGTGCCAGCAGTTTACAGGGGGTCGAAGCTTTCTTT.

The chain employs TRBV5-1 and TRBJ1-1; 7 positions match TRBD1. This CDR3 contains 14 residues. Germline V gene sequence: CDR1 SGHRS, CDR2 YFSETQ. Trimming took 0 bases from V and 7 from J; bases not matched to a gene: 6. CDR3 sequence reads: CASSLEGRGIEAFF. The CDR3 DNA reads TGCGCCAGCAGCTTGGAGGGCAGGGGGATTGAAGCTTTCTTT.

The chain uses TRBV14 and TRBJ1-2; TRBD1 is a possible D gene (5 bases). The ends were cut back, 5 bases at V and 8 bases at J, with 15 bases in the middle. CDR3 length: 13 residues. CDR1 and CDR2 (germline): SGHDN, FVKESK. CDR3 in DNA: TGTGCCAGCAGCTCGTCAGGGTTGAGAGGCTACACCTTC. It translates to CASSSSGLRGYTF.

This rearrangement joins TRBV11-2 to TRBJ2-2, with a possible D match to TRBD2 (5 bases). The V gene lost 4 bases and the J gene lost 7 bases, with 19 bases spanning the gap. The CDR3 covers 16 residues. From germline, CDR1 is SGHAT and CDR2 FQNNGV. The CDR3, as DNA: TGTGCCAGCAGCTCGCGAGGGTCGATTGGGGTCGGGGAGCTGTTTTTT. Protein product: CASSSRGSIGVGELFF.

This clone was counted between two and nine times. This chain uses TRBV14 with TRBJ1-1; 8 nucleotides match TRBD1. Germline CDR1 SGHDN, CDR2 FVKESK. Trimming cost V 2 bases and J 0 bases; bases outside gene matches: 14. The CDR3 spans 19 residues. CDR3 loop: CASSQPIGQGGYLNTEAFF. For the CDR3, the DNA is TGTGCCAGCAGCCAACCCATAGGACAGGGCGGTTATTTGAACACTGAAGCTTTCTTT.

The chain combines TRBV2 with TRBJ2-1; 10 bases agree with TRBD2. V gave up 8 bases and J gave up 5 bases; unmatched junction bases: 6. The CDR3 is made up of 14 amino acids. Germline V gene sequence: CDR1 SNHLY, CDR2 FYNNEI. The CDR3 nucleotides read TGTGCCAGCGCCTCTAGCGGGAGCCACAATGAGCAGTTCTTC. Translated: CASASSGSHNEQFF.

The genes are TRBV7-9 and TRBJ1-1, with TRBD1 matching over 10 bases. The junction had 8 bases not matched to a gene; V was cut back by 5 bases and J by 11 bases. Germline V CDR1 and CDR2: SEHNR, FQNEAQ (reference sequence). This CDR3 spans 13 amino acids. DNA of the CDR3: TGTGCCAGCAGCGATCGGACGGGACAGGGGGCTTTCTTT. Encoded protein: CASSDRTGQGAFF.

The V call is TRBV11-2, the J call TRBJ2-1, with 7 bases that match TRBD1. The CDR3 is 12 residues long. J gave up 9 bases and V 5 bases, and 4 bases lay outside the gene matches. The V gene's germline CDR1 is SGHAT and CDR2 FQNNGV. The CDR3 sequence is CASSQGDTEQFF. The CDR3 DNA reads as TGTGCCAGCAGCCAGGGGGATACTGAGCAGTTCTTC.

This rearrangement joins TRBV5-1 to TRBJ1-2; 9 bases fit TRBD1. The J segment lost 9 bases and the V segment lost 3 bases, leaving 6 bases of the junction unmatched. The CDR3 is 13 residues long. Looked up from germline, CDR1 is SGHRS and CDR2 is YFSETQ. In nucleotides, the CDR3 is TGCGCCAGCAGCTCCGACAGGGGGACGAGCTACACCTTC. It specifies CASSSDRGTSYTF.

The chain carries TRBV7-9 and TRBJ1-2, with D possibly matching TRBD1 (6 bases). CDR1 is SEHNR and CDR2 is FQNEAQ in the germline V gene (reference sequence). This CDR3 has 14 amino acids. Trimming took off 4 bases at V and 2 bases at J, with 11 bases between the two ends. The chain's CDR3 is CASSSKTGNYGYTF. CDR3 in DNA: TGTGCCAGCAGCTCAAAAACAGGGAACTATGGCTACACCTTC. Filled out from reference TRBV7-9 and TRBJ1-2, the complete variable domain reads DTGVSQNPRHKITKRGQNVTFRCDPISEHNRLYWYRQTLGQGPEFLTYFQNEAQLEKSRLLSDRFSAERPKGSFSTLEIQRTEQGDSAMYLCASSSKTGNYGYTFGSGTRLTVV.

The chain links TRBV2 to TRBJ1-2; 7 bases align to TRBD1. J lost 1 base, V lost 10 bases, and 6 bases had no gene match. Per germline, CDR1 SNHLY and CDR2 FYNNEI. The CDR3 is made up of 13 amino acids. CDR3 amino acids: CATRGTVNYGYTF. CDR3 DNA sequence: TGTGCCACTCGAGGGACAGTTAACTATGGCTACACCTTC.

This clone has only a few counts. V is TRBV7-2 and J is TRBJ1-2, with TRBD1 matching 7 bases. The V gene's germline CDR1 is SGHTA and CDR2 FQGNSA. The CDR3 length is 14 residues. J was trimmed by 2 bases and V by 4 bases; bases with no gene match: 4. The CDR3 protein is CASSWGTANYGYTF. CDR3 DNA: TGTGCCAGCAGCTGGGGGACAGCCAACTATGGCTACACCTTC.

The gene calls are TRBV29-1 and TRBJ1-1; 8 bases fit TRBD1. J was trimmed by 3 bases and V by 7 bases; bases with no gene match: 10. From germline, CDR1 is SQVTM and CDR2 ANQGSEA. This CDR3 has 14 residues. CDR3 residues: CSGTHRGGDTEAFF. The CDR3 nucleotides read TGCAGCGGGACCCACAGGGGGGGGGACACTGAAGCTTTCTTT.

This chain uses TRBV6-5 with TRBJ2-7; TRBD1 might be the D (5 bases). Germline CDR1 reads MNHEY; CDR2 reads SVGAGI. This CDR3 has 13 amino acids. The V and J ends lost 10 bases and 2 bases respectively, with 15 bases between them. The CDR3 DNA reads TGTGCCACCCTCTCCCGACAGACCTACGAGCAGTACTTC. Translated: CATLSRQTYEQYF.

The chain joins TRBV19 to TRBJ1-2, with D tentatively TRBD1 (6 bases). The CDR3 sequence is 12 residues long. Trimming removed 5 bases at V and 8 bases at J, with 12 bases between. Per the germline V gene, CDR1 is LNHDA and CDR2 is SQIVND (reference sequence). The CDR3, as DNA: TGTGCCAGTAGTCCCGCAGGGGAAGGCTACACCTTC. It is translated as CASSPAGEGYTF.

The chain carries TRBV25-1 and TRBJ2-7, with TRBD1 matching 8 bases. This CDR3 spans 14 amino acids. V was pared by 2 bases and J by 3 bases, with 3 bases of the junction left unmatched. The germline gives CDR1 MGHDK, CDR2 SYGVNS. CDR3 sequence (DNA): TGTGCCAGCAGTGAAGGGACAGGCAACTACGAGCAGTACTTC. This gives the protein CASSEGTGNYEQYF.